The sequence of this T cell receptor (beta chain) was determined in a study of blood T cell repertoires in COVID-19. Study overall: From T cells, B-cell-depleted T cells, or PBMCs came the material, which was cDNA or gDNA.

The CDR3 is 15 residues long. In germline, CDR1 is SGDLS, CDR2 YYNGEE. Trimming pared 2 bases from V and 8 bases from J, leaving 16 bases between. In the original workflow: Estimated nucleated cell counts came from reference gene primer amplification. Generated by immunoSEQ multiplex PCR, the TCRdb table keeps only in-frame clones and is missing some. That table furnishes V, J and clone size, whereas the DNA furnished D and trimming. This table has about 180,000 clones, around 80% appearing once. This clonotype was obtained from a human donor in a cohort sampled during active COVID-19. Sequences were obtained from peripheral blood. This chain links TRBV9 with TRBJ1-4; tentatively, D is TRBD1 (6 bases). CDR3 residues: CASSVQHRVGEKLFF. CDR3 bases: TGTGCCAGCAGCGTCCAACACAGGGTCGGGGAAAAACTGTTTTTT.